This T cell receptor beta chain originates from a study of OX40 agonist ivuxolimab in advanced cancers. The table came from immunoSEQ multiplex PCR; TCRdb's copy has only in-frame clones and leaves some out. The table shows 66,000 or so clones, with 80% to 85% occurring only once. CDR1 is SNHLY, CDR2 FYNNEI, per germline. The V segment lost 5 bases and the J segment 4 bases; nucleotides outside the gene matches: 10. The CDR3 runs to 15 residues. Any history of autoimmune disease or systemic immunosuppression disqualified patients. The source was CD4+ or CD8+ T cells sorted from blood, collected in a trial of the OX40 agonist ivuxolimab. V usage is TRBV2 and J usage is TRBJ2-7; 8 positions agree with TRBD2. This sequence originates from an adult with an advanced solid tumor such as melanoma, head and neck, liver or kidney cancer. The CDR3 here is CASSRERGFEYEQYF. The CDR3 DNA sequence: TGTGCCAGCAGTCGCGAGCGGGGGTTCGAATACGAGCAGTACTTC.